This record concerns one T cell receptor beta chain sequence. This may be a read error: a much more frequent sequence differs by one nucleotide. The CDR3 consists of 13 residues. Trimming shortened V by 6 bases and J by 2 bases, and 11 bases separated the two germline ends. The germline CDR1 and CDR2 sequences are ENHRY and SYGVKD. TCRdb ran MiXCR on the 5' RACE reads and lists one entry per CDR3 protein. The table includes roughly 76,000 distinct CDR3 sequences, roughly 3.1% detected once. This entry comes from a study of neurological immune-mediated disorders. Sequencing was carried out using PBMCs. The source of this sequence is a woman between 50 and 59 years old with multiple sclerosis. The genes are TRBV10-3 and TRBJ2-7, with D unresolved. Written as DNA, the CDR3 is TGTGCCATCAGGTCTTCCGAAACCTACGAGCAGTACGTC. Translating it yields CAIRSSETYEQYV.